The 5 T cell receptor beta chains below were found in one sample sequenced in a study of T cells in Graves' hyperthyroidism and ophthalmopathy. The CDR3 regions of TCR beta were amplified from RNA transcripts. The HTBI primer set drove a first-round RT-PCR of the TCR CDR3. TCRdb used MiXCR to reprocess the multiplex PCR reads, holding one entry per CDR3 protein. The sample lists around 300,000 distinct CDR3 sequences, about 14% occurring once. The sample consisted of blood. These receptors originate from a woman under 40 with Graves' hyperthyroidism that later progressed to Graves' ophthalmopathy.

This clonotype was recorded at least ten times. The gene calls are TRBV30 and TRBJ2-1; no clear D gene. The V gene's germline CDR1 is GTSNPN and CDR2 SVGIG (reference sequence). Deletions cut 3 bases from V and 14 bases from J, with 14 bases between. This CDR3 region has 11 residues. CDR3 sequence: CAWRAPRAKFF. For the CDR3, the DNA is TGTGCCTGGAGGGCCCCAAGGGCCAAGTTCTTC.

This clonotype was observed at least ten times. This chain connects TRBV7-2 to TRBJ1-1; D is unclear. This CDR3 is built from 13 residues. CDR1 and CDR2 from the germline V gene are SGHTA and FQGNSA. The V gene lost 1 base and the J gene lost 5 bases, with 8 bases spanning the gap. The CDR3 here is CASSLERATEAFF. Written as DNA, the CDR3 is TGTGCCAGCAGCTTAGAGAGGGCTACTGAAGCTTTCTTT.

This clonotype was found a few times. Possible read error: a much larger clone is one base away. The V and J genes are TRBV28 and TRBJ2-7; D perhaps matches TRBD2 (6 bases). CDR3 length: 13 residues. Germline V CDR1 and CDR2: MDHEN, SYDVKM. The V end was cut by 8 bases, the J end by 6 bases, with 17 bases between. DNA of the CDR3: TGTGCCAGCCGGGACTGGCCTTCTGGCGAGCAGTACTTC. Its translation: CASRDWPSGEQYF.

This clonotype was found a few times. The genes are TRBV4-3 and TRBJ1-6; TRBD1 agrees at 8 bases. Germline V CDR1 and CDR2: LGHNA, YSLEER. The junction had 2 bases not matched to a gene; V was cut back by 1 base and J by 6 bases. This CDR3 comprises 15 residues. The CDR3 bases are TGCGCCAGCAGCCAAGCGGACAGGGTTAATTCACCCCTCCACTTT. It is translated as CASSQADRVNSPLHF.

This clonotype was seen only a few times. The gene calls are TRBV4-3 and TRBJ2-7, with TRBD2 identical over 12 bases. With 2 bases clipped from V and 4 bases from J, the junction kept 12 bases outside the gene matches. The CDR3 runs 18 residues. The germline V gene has CDR1 LGHNA and CDR2 YSLEER. This chain's CDR3 is CASSQSRGLAGRKYEQYF. The CDR3 DNA is TGCGCCAGCAGCCAAAGCCGTGGACTAGCGGGAAGGAAGTACGAGCAGTACTTC.